The clone carrying this TCR beta chain was seen only once. V lost 5 bases, J lost 0 bases, and 14 bases lay in between. This CDR3 is built from 15 residues. The germline gives CDR1 SGHRS, CDR2 YFSETQ. The data were taken from a study of blood T cell repertoires in COVID-19. Overall study: The study drew acute and convalescent COVID-19 samples from the United States, Italy and Spain. PBMCs, B-cell-depleted T cells, or T cells provided the cDNA or gDNA that made up the material.

Original processing notes: Estimates of nucleated cell counts were drawn from the amplification of reference gene primers. This table comes from immunoSEQ multiplex PCR, and its TCRdb copy is limited to in-frame clones, with some not included. Clonal size and the V and J genes are those of that table, whereas D and trimming came from the DNA. The sample shows 200,000 to 300,000 clones, more than 80% of them seen only once. Sequenced input: peripheral blood. The clonotype was recovered from a woman aged 80 or over with COVID-19, enrolled during active disease. This chain joins TRBV5-1 and TRBJ1-1, with a tentative D call TRBD1 (6 bases). The CDR3 here is CASRARTDMNTEAFF. CDR3 DNA sequence: TGCGCCAGCAGAGCAAGGACAGACATGAACACTGAAGCTTTCTTT. The full variable domain, its missing parts supplied by reference TRBV5-1 and TRBJ1-1, is KAGVTQTPRYLIKTRGQQVTLSCSPISGHRSVSWYQQTPGQGLQFLFEYFSETQRNKGNFPGRFSGRQFSNSRSEMNVSTLELGDSALYLCASRARTDMNTEAFFGQGTRLTVV.